The entry that follows covers one TCR beta chain sequence. Antigen unknown. These data belong to a study of T-cell reconstitution after alpha-beta-depleted transplantation in children. General study findings and limits: Several patients had high TCRbeta diversity at day 60; it came from surviving recipient T cells and thymic progenitors. Where alpha-beta T cells came from about two months after transplant was reportedly several hundred expanded graft clones. It was newly produced T cells that mostly accounted for T-cell counts and diversity one year after transplant.

It was with unique molecular identifiers that the TCRbeta library was prepared. MiXCR was run by TCRdb on the PCR reads, yielding one entry per CDR3 protein. This table has about 980,000 distinct CDR3 sequences, about 29% appearing once. Germline CDR1 and CDR2: SGHRS and YFSETQ. This CDR3 comprises 13 residues. V lost 4 bases and J 4 bases, leaving 8 bases between the germline ends. The sequence was collected from a boy less than two years old who had a stem cell transplant for SCID, so the T cells may come from the graft donor. Here the sequenced sample was PBMCs, mostly from graft donor cells, taken 360 days after TCRalphabeta/CD19-depleted stem cell transplant. The chain employs TRBV5-1 and TRBJ2-2; D remains ambiguous. The CDR3 DNA follows: TGCGCCAGCAGCACCCGGATCACCGGGGAGCTGTTTTTT. Translating gives CASSTRITGELFF. The variable domain in full, completed from reference TRBV5-1 and TRBJ2-2, reads KAGVTQTPRYLIKTRGQQVTLSCSPISGHRSVSWYQQTPGQGLQFLFEYFSETQRNKGNFPGRFSGRQFSNSRSEMNVSTLELGDSALYLCASSTRITGELFFGEGSRLTVL.